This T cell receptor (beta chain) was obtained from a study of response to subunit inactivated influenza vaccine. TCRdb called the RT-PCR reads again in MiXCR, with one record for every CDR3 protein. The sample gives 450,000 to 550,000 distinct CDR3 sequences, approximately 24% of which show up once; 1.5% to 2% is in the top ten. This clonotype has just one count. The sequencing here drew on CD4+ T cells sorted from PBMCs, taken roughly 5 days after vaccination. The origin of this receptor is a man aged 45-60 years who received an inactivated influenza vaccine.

The CDR3 nucleotides are TGCAGTGCTAGACCAGTAGCCTACGAGCAGTACTTC. It yields the protein CSARPVAYEQYF. The chain joins TRBV20-1 to TRBJ2-7, with no clear D. Germline assignment: CDR1 DFQATT and CDR2 SNEGSKA (reference sequence). V gave up 2 bases and J gave up 2 bases, with 7 bases separating them. The length of the CDR3 is 12 residues.